Listed below are T cell receptor beta chains from one sample, sequenced in a study of shared clonotypes between healthy human individuals. Clones were sequenced by immunoSEQ multiplex PCR, and TCRdb holds only the in-frame ones, with some missing. The sample carries 400,000 to 500,000 clones, approximately 79% recorded once. The source material was PBMCs. Every receptor here comes from a woman in her forties in good health. Some clones in this sample may be carry-over from other donors' samples. Both conserved end residues are part of each CDR3. D genes are given only for firm matches. Clone size, where shown, is once, few, many, or a class for clones that have expanded.

d_gene	v_gene	len	j_gene	abundance	CDR3nt	CDR3aa
TRBD1	TRBV7-9	12	TRBJ1-5	.	TGTGCCAGCAGCTCCGAGGGGGCGCCCCAGCATTTT	CASSSEGAPQHF
.	TRBV7-2	14	TRBJ1-2	.	TGTGCCAGCAGCTTAGTGTTAAGGGATAGTGGCTACACCTTC	CASSLVLRDSGYTF
.	TRBV7-3	14	TRBJ1-1	.	TGTGCCAGCAGCCGGGACAACATAAACACTGAAGCTTTCTTT	CASSRDNINTEAFF
TRBD2	TRBV6-5	15	TRBJ2-7	.	TGTGCCAGCAGCCGGGGGGACTATTCTCGAATAGAGCAGTACTTC	CASSRGDYSRIEQYF
TRBD2	TRBV7-6	17	TRBJ2-3	.	TGTGCCAGCAGCCCCGGGACTAGCGGGAGAATGACAGATACGCAGTATTTT	CASSPGTSGRMTDTQYF
.	TRBV9	16	TRBJ2-1	.	TGTGCCAGCAGCGCCGCGGGGCGGGCCCCCTACAATGAGCAGTTCTTC	CASSAAGRAPYNEQFF
.	TRBV30	15	TRBJ2-3	.	TGTGCCTGGAGTGCTAAAAGGGGTAGCACAGATACGCAGTATTTT	CAWSAKRGSTDTQYF
.	TRBV28	12	TRBJ1-2	.	TGTGCCAGCAGTTTACGGGGAAGCGGCTACACCTTC	CASSLRGSGYTF
.	TRBV29-1	15	TRBJ2-7	.	TGCAGCGTTGTTATGACAGCGATGGATTCCTACGAGCAGTACTTC	CSVVMTAMDSYEQYF
.	TRBV6-4	16	TRBJ2-6	.	TGTGCCAGCAGTGATGGGACTTCCTCTGGGGCCAACGTCCTGACTTTC	CASSDGTSSGANVLTF
.	TRBV28	14	TRBJ2-7	.	TGTGCCAGCAGTTTACGGCAGGGGTCCTACGAGCAGTACTTC	CASSLRQGSYEQYF
TRBD2	TRBV25-1	16	TRBJ2-3	.	TGTGCCAGCAGTGCTCTAGGGGACTACCCCACAGATACGCAGTATTTT	CASSALGDYPTDTQYF
TRBD2	TRBV9	16	TRBJ2-1	.	TGTGCCAGCAGCTTTCACGGGACTAGCGGGAGCGATGAGCAGTTCTTC	CASSFHGTSGSDEQFF
TRBD2	TRBV19	14	TRBJ2-3	many	TGTGCCAGCAGTCCGGCGGGAGCTGTAGATACGCAGTATTTT	CASSPAGAVDTQYF
.	TRBV28	15	TRBJ2-7	.	TGTGCCAGCAACACCCACGGGGACCCCTCCTACGAGCAGTACTTC	CASNTHGDPSYEQYF
.	TRBV14	14	TRBJ2-7	.	TGTGCCAGCAGCCAGTGGCAGGGAAGTGTCGAGCAGTACTTC	CASSQWQGSVEQYF
TRBD1	TRBV10-3	15	TRBJ1-5	.	TGTGCCATCGGGGGGACAGGGGGCCCGGAGCAGCCCCAGCATTTT	CAIGGTGGPEQPQHF
TRBD2	TRBV2	13	TRBJ2-2	.	TGTGCCAGCAGTCCGGGGGGGGCCGGGGAGCTGTTTTTT	CASSPGGAGELFF
TRBD2	TRBV5-1	15	TRBJ2-7	few	TGCGCCAGCAGCTCACAAGCGGGAGGGCCCGACGAGCAGTACTTC	CASSSQAGGPDEQYF
.	TRBV19	12	TRBJ2-3	once	TGTGCCAGTAGCGGCCTGTCGGATACGCAGTATTTT	CASSGLSDTQYF
TRBD1	TRBV13	15	TRBJ1-2	.	TGTGCCAGCAGCTCGGGCCCGGGACAGATCTATGGCTACACCTTC	CASSSGPGQIYGYTF
.	TRBV5-4	16	TRBJ2-7	.	TGTGCCAGCAGTCGACGGGTGGGCCCCAGCTCCTACGAGCAGTACTTC	CASSRRVGPSSYEQYF
.	TRBV30	14	TRBJ1-1	few	TGTGCCTGGACTACCAAGACTGTGAACACTGAAGCTTTCTTT	CAWTTKTVNTEAFF
TRBD1	TRBV6-6	14	TRBJ1-1	.	TGTGCCAGCAGTGGGACAGGGTCGGCCACTGAAGCTTTCTTT	CASSGTGSATEAFF
TRBD1	TRBV28	16	TRBJ2-2	.	TGTGCCAGCAGGGCTAACCGGGACAGAAGAGCCGGGGAGCTGTTTTTT	CASRANRDRRAGELFF
.	TRBV4-1	14	TRBJ2-1	few	TGCGCCAGCAGCCAAGACCACCTGAGCGATGAGCAGTTCTTC	CASSQDHLSDEQFF
.	TRBV2	11	TRBJ2-5	.	TGTGCCAGCGACGGGAGTCAGACCCAGTACTTC	CASDGSQTQYF
TRBD1	TRBV5-4	14	TRBJ1-2	few	TGTGCCAGCAGCCAGGACAGGCTGAACTATGGCTACACCTTC	CASSQDRLNYGYTF
TRBD2	TRBV7-3	16	TRBJ2-1	.	TGTGCCAGCAGCTCCCTAGCGGGAGGGTTTCTGGATGAGCAGTTCTTC	CASSSLAGGFLDEQFF
.	TRBV7-3	14	TRBJ2-1	.	TGTGCCAGCAGCTTAACTGGGGAGTACAATGAGCAGTTCTTC	CASSLTGEYNEQFF
TRBD2	TRBV19	13	TRBJ2-1	few	TGTGCCAGTAGGGGGCGGGGGTACAATGAGCAGTTCTTC	CASRGRGYNEQFF
.	TRBV30	16	TRBJ2-2	.	TGTGCCTGGAGTGTAACGCTCAGGGAGAGCACCGGGGAGCTGTTTTTT	CAWSVTLRESTGELFF
TRBD2	TRBV9	17	TRBJ2-1	.	TGTGCCAGCAGCGTCGCCTCGGGACTAGTTGGGTACAATGAGCAGTTCTTC	CASSVASGLVGYNEQFF
TRBD1	TRBV2	14	TRBJ1-1	.	TGTGCCAGTGGGGACAGGATTGGGGAAACTGAAGCTTTCTTT	CASGDRIGETEAFF
.	TRBV21-1	13	TRBJ1-2	.	TGTGCCAGCAGCAAACTACAGCCTTATGGCTACACCTTC	CASSKLQPYGYTF
TRBD1	TRBV28	15	TRBJ2-7	.	TGTGCCAGCAGTCGGAACAGGGGTAGGGGCTACGAGCAGTACTTC	CASSRNRGRGYEQYF
.	TRBV29-1	13	TRBJ1-2	.	TGCAGCGTGGGGGATAGGAACGGCTATGGCTACACCTTC	CSVGDRNGYGYTF
.	TRBV18	14	TRBJ1-1	.	TGTGCCAGCTCACCACCGGGGGGGGGCACTGAAGCTTTCTTT	CASSPPGGGTEAFF
TRBD1	TRBV5-1	15	TRBJ1-2	.	TGCGCCAGCAGCTTGGAGCGGACAGGGATGGATGGCTACACCTTC	CASSLERTGMDGYTF
.	TRBV10-3	14	TRBJ2-5	.	TGTGCCATCAGTGAGTCGACAGGCCAAGAGACCCAGTACTTC	CAISESTGQETQYF
TRBD2	TRBV2	14	TRBJ2-1	.	TGTGCCAGCAGCGTACTAGCGGGAGCAGATGAGCAGTTCTTC	CASSVLAGADEQFF
TRBD2	TRBV5-4	15	TRBJ2-3	many	TGTGCCAGCAGCTATCTAGCGGGAGGGGCAGATACGCAGTATTTT	CASSYLAGGADTQYF